Presented here are 5 T cell receptor beta chains from one specimen sequenced in a study of Ad26.COV2.S vaccination and SARS-CoV-2 variants. Sequencing used immunoSEQ multiplex PCR; TCRdb keeps in-frame clones, though not all of them. The sample consists of hundreds of thousands of clones, more than 70% of them appearing once. As for treatment: 19 received Ad26.COV2.S at low or high dose, single or two shots; several received placebo; per-sample allocation not given. Collection of the samples took place on day 63 after the first injection of vaccine or placebo. Sequences were derived from peripheral blood, sampled in a trial of Ad26.COV2.S vaccine versus placebo. Receptor source: a person aged 18-60 years who received the Ad26.COV2.S COVID-19 vaccine or a placebo.

The chain links TRBV7-9 to TRBJ2-7; 9 bases fit TRBD1. The CDR3 is made up of 14 amino acids. CDR1 and CDR2 (germline): SEHNR, FQNEAQ (reference sequence). The trim removed 5 bases at V and 2 bases at J, leaving 4 bases unmatched. CDR3 in DNA: TGTGCCAGCAGCCAGACAGGGGGACCCTACGAGCAGTACTTC. It codes for CASSQTGGPYEQYF. Based on the CDR3 plus reference TRBV7-9 and TRBJ2-7, the full variable domain is DTGVSQNPRHKITKRGQNVTFRCDPISEHNRLYWYRQTLGQGPEFLTYFQNEAQLEKSRLLSDRFSAERPKGSFSTLEIQRTEQGDSAMYLCASSQTGGPYEQYFGPGTRLTVT.

The chain uses TRBV20-1 and TRBJ1-1; D call uncertain. The germline CDR1 and CDR2 sequences are DFQATT and SNEGSKA (reference sequence). The CDR3 spans 13 residues. Trimming took off 3 bases at V and 0 bases at J, with 8 bases between the two ends. CDR3 nucleotide sequence: TGCAGTGCTAGTAGGGCCCTGAACACTGAAGCTTTCTTT. Protein product: CSASRALNTEAFF.

J is TRBJ1-4 and V is TRBV21-1; the D call of TRBD1 is as the table states it, not checked on the DNA. TRBV21-1 is recorded as a pseudogene. CDR3 size: 14 residues. The CDR3 sequence: CASLPAQGGEKLFF. The DNA for the CDR3 is TGTGCCAGCCTACCCGCTCAGGGGGGTGAAAAACTGTTTTTT.

The chain carries TRBV5-1 and TRBJ1-6; 10 bases agree with TRBD1. Germline loops: CDR1 SGHRS, CDR2 YFSETQ. V dropped 4 bases and J dropped 10; count of bases not matched to a gene: 5. The CDR3 sequence is 14 residues long. The CDR3 protein is CASSPGQGESPLHF. The CDR3 DNA is TGCGCCAGCAGCCCAGGACAGGGGGAATCACCCCTCCACTTT.

The chain recombines TRBV28 with TRBJ1-4; D is possibly TRBD1 (6 bases). The CDR3 runs to 17 residues. The V end lost 6 bases, the J end lost 3 bases, and 20 bases lay between the germline ends. Germline V lookup: CDR1 MDHEN, CDR2 SYDVKM. The CDR3 coding sequence is TGTGCCAGCAGGACGGACCTGAGGGGGTCCCCTAATGAAAAACTGTTTTTT. Amino acids: CASRTDLRGSPNEKLFF.